Each of the 29 T cell receptor beta chains below was sequenced from the same sample in a study of T cell changes during pregnancy in multiple sclerosis. Repertoires were generated with immunoSEQ multiplex PCR, while TCRdb's copy carries only in-frame clones and drops some. The repertoire holds 47,000 or so clones, with 94% as singletons. The sequenced sample was CD4+ T cells from peripheral blood mononuclear cells, obtained in the first trimester of pregnancy. The receptors derive from a female donor with multiple sclerosis, enrolled in a pregnancy study.

V gene TRBV6-5 combines with J gene TRBJ2-2; 7 bases fit TRBD2. Germline values: CDR1 MNHEY, CDR2 SVGAGI. The CDR3 consists of 14 residues. Germline trimming cut 4 bases from V and 1 base from J; bases unmatched to any gene: 0. CDR3 DNA sequence: TGTGCCAGCAGTTGGGAGGGGAACACCGGGGAGCTGTTTTTT. Translation gives CASSWEGNTGELFF.

The gene calls are TRBV7-9 and TRBJ1-3; 8 positions agree with TRBD1. V gave up 2 bases and J gave up 7 bases; unmatched junction bases: 13. CDR1 is SEHNR, CDR2 FQNEAQ, per germline (reference sequence). The CDR3 length is 17 residues. The CDR3 reads CASSLFGTGILRNTIYF. In DNA, the CDR3 is TGTGCCAGCAGCTTATTCGGGACAGGCATCCTCCGGAACACCATATATTTT. Full variable domain (missing parts from reference TRBV7-9 and TRBJ1-3): DTGVSQNPRHKITKRGQNVTFRCDPISEHNRLYWYRQTLGQGPEFLTYFQNEAQLEKSRLLSDRFSAERPKGSFSTLEIQRTEQGDSAMYLCASSLFGTGILRNTIYFGEGSWLTVV.

Only one count was recorded for this clone. Here the CDR3 DNA reads TGTGCCAGCAGCCTCCAGGGGATTTTACAGCCCCAGCATTTT. Amino acid sequence: CASSLQGILQPQHF. V is TRBV5-6 and J is TRBJ1-5; TRBD1 is a possible D gene (6 bases). V was shortened by 4 bases and J by 7 bases, with 15 bases between the two germline ends. The CDR3 spans 14 residues. CDR1 is SGHDT and CDR2 is YYEEEE in the germline V gene.

The chain combines TRBV4-1 with TRBJ1-2; 9 bases map to TRBD1. V lost 2 bases, J lost 5 bases, and 12 bases stayed unmatched. Germline CDR1 reads MGHRA; CDR2 reads YSYEKL. CDR3 length: 17 amino acids. CDR3 loop: CASSQPGTGLRLYGYTF. The CDR3 DNA sequence: TGCGCCAGCAGCCAACCCGGGACAGGGTTGCGACTATATGGCTACACCTTC.

CDR3 in DNA: TGTGCCAGCAGCTTCGGACAAGGAACTGAAGCTTTCTTT. This codes for CASSFGQGTEAFF. V and J are TRBV5-4 and TRBJ1-1; perhaps TRBD1 as D (5 bases). Trimming took 2 bases from V and 5 from J, leaving 10 bases between them. Per germline, CDR1 SGHNT and CDR2 YYREEE (reference sequence). This CDR3 is built from 13 residues. Combining the CDR3 with reference TRBV5-4 and TRBJ1-1 gives the whole variable domain ETGVTQSPTHLIKTRGQQVTLRCSSQSGHNTVSWYQQALGQGPQFIFQYYREEENGRGNFPPRFSGLQFPNYSSELNVNALELDDSALYLCASSFGQGTEAFFGQGTRLTVV.

CDR3 in amino acids: CASSHPNGQGNRANYGYTF. DNA for the CDR3: TGCGCCAGCAGCCATCCCAACGGACAGGGAAATAGAGCTAACTATGGCTACACCTTC. This rearrangement joins TRBV4-1 to TRBJ1-2; TRBD1 aligns across 8 bases. V was pared by 3 bases and J by 0 bases, with 15 bases of the junction left unmatched. The CDR3 consists of 19 residues. The germline V gene has CDR1 MGHRA and CDR2 YSYEKL.

The gene calls are TRBV19 and TRBJ1-2; TRBD1 matches 7 bases. The CDR3 extends over 13 amino acids. V shed 5 bases and J 0 bases; nucleotides not matched to a gene: 0. CDR1 and CDR2 from the germline V gene are LNHDA and SQIVND (reference sequence). As DNA, the CDR3 is TGTGCCAGTAGTGACAGGGCTAACTATGGCTACACCTTC. This translates into CASSDRANYGYTF.

The rearrangement uses TRBV10-3 and TRBJ2-3; no clear D gene. Deletions cut 4 bases from V and 0 bases from J, with 8 bases between. The CDR3 has 14 amino acids. The germline gives CDR1 ENHRY, CDR2 SYGVKD. The CDR3 coding sequence is TGTGCCATCAGTGCCTACCCTAGCACAGATACGCAGTATTTT. This encodes CAISAYPSTDTQYF.

The chain employs TRBV6-5 and TRBJ2-7; a weak D match, TRBD2 (5 bases). CDR1 and CDR2 (germline): MNHEY, SVGAGI. Between the trimmed V and J ends, which lost 5 bases and 5 bases, there was a span of 13 bases. CDR3 length: 13 residues. CDR3: CASSATRENEQYF. CDR3 in DNA: TGTGCCAGCAGTGCCACTAGAGAAAACGAGCAGTACTTC.

The CDR3 sequence is CASSLFSGGKETQYF. CDR3 in DNA: TGCGCCAGCAGCTTGTTCTCAGGGGGGAAAGAGACCCAGTACTTC. The chain uses TRBV5-1 and TRBJ2-5, with D perhaps matching TRBD1 (7 bases). The CDR3 covers 15 residues. V lost 1 base to trimming and J lost 3 bases, with 13 bases between them. The V gene's germline CDR1 is SGHRS and CDR2 YFSETQ.

This clone was counted only a few times. J is TRBJ2-7 and V is TRBV5-1, with TRBD1 identical over 10 bases. J lost 0 bases, V lost 4 bases, and 16 bases had no gene match. This CDR3 is 19 amino acids long. Germline V lookup: CDR1 SGHRS, CDR2 YFSETQ. DNA of the CDR3: TGCGCCAGCAGCCCAAGATTCGTTGGACAGGGGGGTGCCTCCTACGAGCAGTACTTC. This translates into CASSPRFVGQGGASYEQYF.

The V gene is TRBV6-1, the J gene TRBJ2-3; 8 bases fit TRBD1. V gave up 6 bases and J gave up 9 bases; unmatched junction bases: 11. The CDR3 contains 14 residues. Per the germline V gene, CDR1 is MNHNS and CDR2 is SASEGT. CDR3 in DNA: TGTGCCAGCAGAATCGACAGGGGCCTTGGGACGCAGTATTTT. This encodes CASRIDRGLGTQYF.

The gene calls are TRBV5-6 and TRBJ2-7, with a possible D match to TRBD2 (5 bases). Trimming shortened V by 2 bases and J by 1 base, and 10 bases separated the two germline ends. From germline, CDR1 is SGHDT and CDR2 YYEEEE. The CDR3 spans 14 residues. The CDR3 DNA reads TGTGCCAGCAGCTTCGGCCGCGGGTCCTACGAGCAGTACTTC. Amino acid sequence: CASSFGRGSYEQYF. Together with reference TRBV5-6 and TRBJ2-7, the CDR3 gives the full variable domain: DAGVTQSPTHLIKTRGQQVTLRCSPKSGHDTVSWYQQALGQGPQFIFQYYEEEERQRGNFPDRFSGHQFPNYSSELNVNALLLGDSALYLCASSFGRGSYEQYFGPGTRLTVT.

The CDR3 loop reads CASSARQGTNTEAFF. The DNA of the CDR3 is TGTGCCAGCAGTGCCAGACAGGGGACCAACACTGAAGCTTTCTTT. The V gene is TRBV27, the J gene TRBJ1-1, with 8 bases fitting TRBD1. CDR3 length: 15 residues. Trimming removed 5 bases from V and 2 bases from J; junction bases left unmatched: 7. Per germline, CDR1 MNHEY and CDR2 SMNVEV (reference sequence).

The chain joins TRBV15 to TRBJ1-1; D is ambiguous. Germline V gene lookup returns CDR1 LNHNV and CDR2 YYDKDF (reference sequence). V was pared by 5 bases and J by 1 base, with 8 bases between. The CDR3 extends over 13 amino acids. The CDR3 spells CATSRTWNTEAFF. CDR3 coding DNA: TGTGCCACCAGCCGGACTTGGAACACTGAAGCTTTCTTT. Combining the CDR3 with reference TRBV15 and TRBJ1-1 gives the whole variable domain DAMVIQNPRYQVTQFGKPVTLSCSQTLNHNVMYWYQQKSSQAPKLLFHYYDKDFNNEADTPDNFQSRRPNTSFCFLDIRSPGLGDTAMYLCATSRTWNTEAFFGQGTRLTVV.

The rearrangement joins TRBV4-2 to TRBJ2-5, with TRBD2 matching 11 bases. The ends lost 2 bases at V and 3 bases at J; junction bases unmatched: 14. Germline lookup yields CDR1 LGHNA and CDR2 YNFKEQ. CDR3 size: 19 residues. Written as DNA, the CDR3 is TGTGCCAGCAGCCAATTCCAATTCGGCACTAGCGGGGGAGAAGAGACCCAGTACTTC. Translating it yields CASSQFQFGTSGGEETQYF.

The genes are TRBV2 and TRBJ2-4; D not resolved. There are 11 residues in the CDR3. V was pared by 6 bases and J by 15 bases, with 15 bases between. CDR1 is SNHLY, CDR2 FYNNEI, per germline. The CDR3 protein is CASSADVVRYF. The DNA of the CDR3 is TGTGCCAGCAGCGCGGATGTGGTTCGGTACTTC.

On this clone: Other DNA sequences in this specimen translate into the identical CDR3. This chain uses TRBV5-1 with TRBJ2-5; D remains ambiguous. Germline loops: CDR1 SGHRS, CDR2 YFSETQ. The CDR3 spans 14 residues. V lost 0 bases to trimming and J lost 1 base, with 7 bases between them. The CDR3 here is CASSLGAAQETQYF. CDR3 DNA sequence: TGCGCCAGCAGCTTGGGGGCAGCCCAAGAGACCCAGTACTTC.

The gene calls are TRBV7-8 and TRBJ1-5; D might be TRBD1 (6 bases). The V gene lost 5 bases and the J gene lost 4 bases, with 12 bases spanning the gap. CDR1 is SGHVS and CDR2 is FQNEAQ in the germline V gene. This CDR3 has 14 residues. In DNA, the CDR3 is TGTGCCAGCAGCCCGCTAGGGGGTAATCAGCCCCAGCATTTT. It translates to CASSPLGGNQPQHF.

The chain links TRBV5-1 to TRBJ2-3; D not certain. Germline V gene lookup returns CDR1 SGHRS and CDR2 YFSETQ. The CDR3 length is 12 residues. The V end lost 4 bases, the J end lost 4 bases, and 7 bases lay between the germline ends. This CDR3 is CASSIIPDTQYF. The CDR3 bases are TGCGCCAGCAGCATCATTCCAGATACGCAGTATTTT.

The chain joins TRBV6-5 to TRBJ2-5, with D uncertain. The CDR3 has 14 residues. Germline V gene data show CDR1 as MNHEY and CDR2 as SVGAGI. Trimming removed 3 bases from V and 5 bases from J, with 13 bases in between. The CDR3 spells CASSYLQRSETQYF. The CDR3 coding sequence is TGTGCCAGCAGTTATTTGCAGCGATCGGAGACCCAGTACTTC.

The chain employs TRBV5-6 and TRBJ2-5; 12 nucleotides line up with TRBD1. Germline CDR1 reads SGHDT; CDR2 reads YYEEEE. The junction had 8 bases not matched to a gene; V was cut back by 0 bases and J by 5 bases. The CDR3 contains 17 residues. CDR3 nucleotides: TGTGCCAGCAGCTTGGGACCGGGACAGGGGGCAGGGGAGACCCAGTACTTC. This gives the protein CASSLGPGQGAGETQYF.

J is TRBJ2-2 and V is TRBV7-2, with TRBD2 matching over 12 bases. Germline V gene data show CDR1 as SGHTA and CDR2 as FQGNSA. Trimming at V came to 2 bases and at J to 4 bases, leaving 8 bases not matched to a gene. This CDR3 spans 18 amino acids. For the CDR3, the DNA is TGTGCCAGCAGCTTAACGCTAGCGGGGGGGCCGGGCACCGGGGAGCTGTTTTTT. It is translated as CASSLTLAGGPGTGELFF. The variable domain in full, with the rest retrieved from reference TRBV7-2 and TRBJ2-2, is GAGVSQSPSNKVTEKGKDVELRCDPISGHTALYWYRQSLGQGLEFLIYFQGNSAPDKSGLPSDRFSAERTGGSVSTLTIQRTQQEDSAVYLCASSLTLAGGPGTGELFFGEGSRLTVL.

This chain uses TRBV6-5 with TRBJ1-5; possible D gene TRBD1, 5 bases. V was pared by 6 bases and J by 1 base, with 7 bases between. Germline CDR1 is MNHEY and CDR2 is SVGAGI. The CDR3 is made up of 13 amino acids. CDR3 sequence (DNA): TGTGCCAGCAGGGGACTAAGCAATCAGCCCCAGCATTTT. This sequence encodes CASRGLSNQPQHF.

The chain has TRBV19 and TRBJ1-2; D is uncertain. This CDR3 has 14 residues. Trimming removed 3 bases at V and 3 bases at J, with 11 bases between. CDR1 is LNHDA and CDR2 is SQIVND in the germline V gene (reference sequence). CDR3 sequence (DNA): TGTGCCAGTAGTATTGCAGGCATAGACTATGGCTACACCTTC. Protein sequence: CASSIAGIDYGYTF.

The chain uses TRBV2 and TRBJ1-4; no definite D call. V shed 6 bases and J shed 6 bases, with 5 bases lying between them. The CDR3 has 11 amino acids. The germline CDR1 and CDR2 sequences are SNHLY and FYNNEI. CDR3 protein: CASRRDEKLFF. As DNA, the CDR3 is TGTGCCAGCAGGAGGGATGAAAAACTGTTTTTT.

The rearrangement uses TRBV5-3 and TRBJ1-5; TRBD1 aligns across 8 bases. TRBV5-3 belongs to the ORF category, with a function that is uncertain. This CDR3 is built from 13 residues. After removal of 6 bases from V and 4 bases from J, the junction contained 3 bases not matched to a gene. The chain's CDR3 is CARKDRDNQPQHF. The CDR3 region has the DNA TGTGCCAGAAAGGACAGGGATAATCAGCCCCAGCATTTT.

This clone was seen once. V and J are TRBV6-6 and TRBJ1-2, with D perhaps TRBD1 (6 bases). Germline assignment: CDR1 MNHNY and CDR2 SVGAGI (reference sequence). The CDR3 runs to 15 residues. V was cut by 6 bases and J by 0 bases, with 14 bases left in between. In DNA, the CDR3 is TGTGCCAGCAGAATCCGGACAGATACTAACTATGGCTACACCTTC. Translating gives CASRIRTDTNYGYTF.

J is TRBJ2-2 and V is TRBV29-1, with TRBD2 matching 10 bases. The V segment lost 7 bases and the J segment 6 bases; nucleotides outside the gene matches: 8. The CDR3 sequence is 14 residues long. From germline, CDR1 is SQVTM and CDR2 ANQGSEA. The CDR3 region has the DNA TGCAGCGCCGGGCGGACTAGCGGTGCCGGGGAGCTGTTTTTT. Residues: CSAGRTSGAGELFF.